This T cell receptor beta chain is from a study of blood T cell repertoires in COVID-19. Study at large: Sample material is recorded as cDNA or gDNA derived from T cells, B-cell-depleted T cells, or PBMCs.

Germline CDR1 LGHDT, CDR2 YNNKEL (reference sequence). There are 14 residues in the CDR3. V lost 10 bases and J lost 3; bases outside the gene matches: 8. Clones were read by immunoSEQ multiplex PCR, and TCRdb kept only the in-frame ones, dropping some. The sample has over 120,000 clones, about 80% seen once. This sequence was found in an older woman with acute or convalescent COVID-19. The sample taken for sequencing was peripheral blood. The chain employs TRBV3-1 (or the pseudogene TRBV3-2) and TRBJ1-4; the match to TRBD1 covers 7 bases. The CDR3 region is CATQQGGSNEKLFF. The DNA of the CDR3 is TGTGCCACCCAGCAGGGGGGCTCTAATGAAAAACTGTTTTTT.